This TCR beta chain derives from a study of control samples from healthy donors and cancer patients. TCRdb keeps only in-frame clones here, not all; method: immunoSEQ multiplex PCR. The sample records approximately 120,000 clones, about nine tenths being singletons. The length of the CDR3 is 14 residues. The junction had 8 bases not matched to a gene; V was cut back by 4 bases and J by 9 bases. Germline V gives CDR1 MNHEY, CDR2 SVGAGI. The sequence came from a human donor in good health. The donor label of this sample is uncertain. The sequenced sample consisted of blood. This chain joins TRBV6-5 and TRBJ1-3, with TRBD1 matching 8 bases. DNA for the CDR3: TGTGCCAGCAGTTCCGGGACAGGTTCCCCCACCATATATTTT. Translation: CASSSGTGSPTIYF.